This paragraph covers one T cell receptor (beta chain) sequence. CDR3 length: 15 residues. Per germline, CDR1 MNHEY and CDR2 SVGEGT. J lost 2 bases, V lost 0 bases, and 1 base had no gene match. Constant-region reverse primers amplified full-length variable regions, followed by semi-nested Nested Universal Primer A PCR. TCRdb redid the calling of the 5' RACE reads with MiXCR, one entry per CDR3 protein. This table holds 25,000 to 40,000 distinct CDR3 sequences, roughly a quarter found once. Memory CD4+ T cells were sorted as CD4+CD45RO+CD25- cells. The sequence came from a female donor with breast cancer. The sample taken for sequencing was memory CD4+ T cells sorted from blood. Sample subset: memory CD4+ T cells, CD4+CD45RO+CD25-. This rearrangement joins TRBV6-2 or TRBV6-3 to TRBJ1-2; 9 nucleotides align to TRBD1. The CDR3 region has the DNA TGTGCCAGCAGTTACTCGGGACAGGGAAACTATGGCTACACCTTC. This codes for CASSYSGQGNYGYTF.